This TCR beta chain was found in a study of a mutant IDH1 vaccine in newly diagnosed glioma. The overall study: Therapy received beforehand was radiotherapy, temozolomide, or both, with most patients given both.

Only in-frame clones appear in the TCRdb table, and some are missing; sequencing was by immunoSEQ multiplex PCR. Among 9,000 to 13,000 clones listed, around 85% were seen once. The V end lost 4 bases, the J end lost 7 bases, and 9 bases lay between the germline ends. Per the germline V gene, CDR1 is MNHEY and CDR2 is SVGAGI. This CDR3 has 12 amino acids. On this clone itself: Antigen unknown.

Time point meaning: week 47, end of study. The investigators gave 300 ug of mutant IDH1 20-mer peptide in each vaccine dose, together with topical imiquimod. Eight vaccine injections were given to patients in weeks 1, 3, 5, 7, 11, 15, 19 and 23. Sequencing was performed on PBMCs, taken from a glioma patient whose treatment included an IDH1 peptide vaccine. This chain joins TRBV6-5 and TRBJ2-3, with D hard to call. This receptor was taken from a young man with glioma. The CDR3 is CASSSPSYTQYF. DNA for the CDR3: TGTGCCAGCAGTTCCCCGTCTTATACGCAGTATTTT.